The TCR beta chain under discussion was sequenced for a study of blood T cell repertoires in COVID-19. TCRdb's copy holds only in-frame clones and misses some; the assay was immunoSEQ multiplex PCR. The repertoire holds about 200,000 clones, with 85% as singletons. Germline assignment: CDR1 SGHVS and CDR2 FQNEAQ. The CDR3 consists of 14 residues. V was clipped by 2 bases and J by 6 bases, with 10 bases between them. This clonotype was sampled from a man aged 40-49 years who had recovered from COVID-19. Material for sequencing was PBMCs or T cells enriched from blood (not recorded which). The chain recombines TRBV7-8 with TRBJ2-2, with D possibly TRBD2 on 6 matching bases. The CDR3 region is CASSLSRGSGELFF. In nucleotides, the CDR3 is TGTGCCAGCAGCTTATCCCGGGGGTCCGGGGAGCTGTTTTTT.